The text below deals with one T cell receptor (beta chain). Antigen unknown. Other nucleotide sequences from this sample produce the same CDR3. The PCR contained 60 Vbeta and 13 Jbeta primers. Some clones are missing from TCRdb's copy, which holds only in-frame ones; the method was immunoSEQ multiplex PCR. Of fewer than 200,000 clones listed, approximately 72% are singletons. The record originates from a study of cytomegalovirus exposure and HLA in healthy donors. General study points: TRBV6-2, TRBV6-3 and some other V segments were excluded as indistinguishable.

The V end was cut by 4 bases, the J end by 4 bases, with 2 bases between. CDR1 and CDR2 (germline): SNHLY, FYNNEI. The CDR3 contains 12 residues. Material for sequencing was PBMCs. This sequence was found in a human donor in good health. V usage is TRBV2 and J usage is TRBJ1-6; no clear D gene. CDR3 sequence: CASSAYNSPLHF. CDR3 sequence (DNA): TGTGCCAGCAGTGCATATAATTCACCCCTCCACTTT.